The 2 T cell receptor beta chains presented below share a single source sample, sequenced in a study of blood T cell repertoires in COVID-19. TCRdb keeps only in-frame clones here, not all; method: immunoSEQ multiplex PCR. Of 95,000 to 110,000 clones in the sample, 87% are singletons; the top ten hold over 12%. The sample was peripheral blood. The source is a man aged 45-60 years with acute or convalescent COVID-19.

CDR3 region: CASSQEGGMNTEAFF. In nucleotides, the CDR3 is TGTGCCAGCAGCCAAGAAGGAGGGATGAACACTGAAGCTTTCTTT. The gene calls are TRBV4-2 and TRBJ1-1; D gene ambiguous. The CDR3 length is 15 residues. V lost 0 bases and J lost 0, with 8 bases in between. The germline V gene encodes CDR1 LGHNA and CDR2 YNFKEQ.

The chain combines TRBV5-1 with TRBJ2-1; D remains unclear. The germline V and J ends were trimmed by 4 bases and 7 bases, with 9 bases remaining between them. The CDR3 loop spans 12 amino acids. Germline V gives CDR1 SGHRS, CDR2 YFSETQ. CDR3 DNA: TGCGCCAGCAGCAATACAGCTAATGAGCAGTTCTTC. This codes for CASSNTANEQFF.